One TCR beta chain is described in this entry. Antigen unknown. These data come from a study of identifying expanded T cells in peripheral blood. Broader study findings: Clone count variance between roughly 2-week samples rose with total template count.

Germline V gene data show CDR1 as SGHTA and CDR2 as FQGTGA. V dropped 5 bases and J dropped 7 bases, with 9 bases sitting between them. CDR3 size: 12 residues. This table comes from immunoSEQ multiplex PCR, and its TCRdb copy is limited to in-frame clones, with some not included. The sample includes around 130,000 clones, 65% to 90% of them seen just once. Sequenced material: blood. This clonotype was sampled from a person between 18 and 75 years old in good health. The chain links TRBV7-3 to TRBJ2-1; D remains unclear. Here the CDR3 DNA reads TGTGCCAGCAGCACGCACCCTAATGAGCAGTTCTTC. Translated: CASSTHPNEQFF.